These 9 T cell receptor beta chains originate from one sample sequenced in a study of shared clonotypes between healthy human individuals. TCRdb keeps only in-frame clones here, not all; method: immunoSEQ multiplex PCR. The top ten hold roughly 0.56% of the sample, which has 1,100,000 or so clones, approximately 80% seen once. The sample consisted of memory CD4+ T cells from PBMCs. Subset reported: CD45RA-negative fraction. All receptors come from a man younger than 35 in good health. Some clones in this sample may be carry-over from other donors' samples.

The rearrangement links TRBV18 to TRBJ1-1, with D possibly being TRBD1 (5 bases). The CDR3 is made up of 13 amino acids. V dropped 2 bases and J dropped 7 bases, with 11 bases sitting between them. Germline loops: CDR1 KGHSH, CDR2 LQKENI. In DNA, the CDR3 is TGTGCCAGCTCACCAGGGGTTCAGGGTGAAGCTTTCTTT. This encodes CASSPGVQGEAFF.

This chain joins TRBV2 and TRBJ2-2; 8 bases fit TRBD1. With V trimmed by 1 base and J by 12 bases, 13 bases remained unmatched. The CDR3 contains 16 residues. Germline V gene lookup returns CDR1 SNHLY and CDR2 FYNNEI. The chain's CDR3 is CASSEVLFDRGGKLFF. The CDR3 DNA reads as TGTGCCAGCAGTGAAGTGCTTTTTGACAGGGGCGGAAAGCTGTTTTTT.

The rearrangement joins TRBV6-1 to TRBJ1-5; D gene uncertain. Germline CDR1 MNHNS, CDR2 SASEGT. V gave up 0 bases and J gave up 1 base, with 10 bases separating them. The CDR3 contains 16 residues. This CDR3 reads CASSEALEWSNQPQHF. The CDR3 DNA reads TGTGCCAGCAGTGAAGCGCTCGAATGGAGCAATCAGCCCCAGCATTTT.

This clone was seen only a few times. The rearrangement uses TRBV29-1 and TRBJ1-1; 7 bases agree with TRBD1. The germline V gene encodes CDR1 SQVTM and CDR2 ANQGSEA. V gave up 7 bases and J gave up 3 bases; unmatched junction bases: 8. The CDR3 loop spans 13 amino acids. DNA for the CDR3: TGCAGCGGAAGGACAGGAGGGGACACTGAAGCTTTCTTT. Translation gives CSGRTGGDTEAFF.

Points on this clone: This sample also contains other DNA sequences that code for the same CDR3. The genes are TRBV9 and TRBJ1-1; no firm D call. The CDR3 is made up of 13 amino acids. CDR1 is SGDLS and CDR2 is YYNGEE in the germline V gene. Trimming removed 3 bases from V and 0 bases from J, with 6 bases in between. CDR3 DNA sequence: TGTGCCAGCAGCGCCGGTGTGAACACTGAAGCTTTCTTT. As protein: CASSAGVNTEAFF.

Remarks on this clone: The sample carries other DNA sequences with the same CDR3. This sequence joins TRBV28 and TRBJ1-1; D possibly corresponds to TRBD1 (5 bases). Germline loops: CDR1 MDHEN, CDR2 SYDVKM. The CDR3 loop spans 13 amino acids. The V end was cut by 9 bases, the J end by 2 bases, with 13 bases between. The CDR3 coding sequence is TGTGCCAGTCTCCGAGACAGCAACACTGAAGCTTTCTTT. Translated: CASLRDSNTEAFF. The variable domain in full, completed from reference TRBV28 and TRBJ1-1, reads DVKVTQSSRYLVKRTGEKVFLECVQDMDHENMFWYRQDPGLGLRLIYFSYDVKMKEKGDIPEGYSVSREKKERFSLILESASTNQTSMYLCASLRDSNTEAFFGQGTRLTVV.

The CDR3 DNA reads as TGTGCCAGCAGCTTGGACAGGGGAGCCTATGGCTACACCTTC. Translation gives CASSLDRGAYGYTF. This rearrangement joins TRBV5-8 to TRBJ1-2, with 7 bases lining up with TRBD1. V lost 0 bases and J lost 4; bases outside the gene matches: 3. The length of the CDR3 is 14 residues. Germline V gives CDR1 SGHTS, CDR2 YDEGEE.

This clone was found a few times. The genes are TRBV28 and TRBJ1-2; TRBD1 agrees at 7 bases. This CDR3 is built from 14 residues. V gave up 6 bases and J gave up 4 bases; unmatched junction bases: 8. CDR1 is MDHEN, CDR2 SYDVKM, per germline. CDR3 amino acids: CASRLRDSTYGYTF. CDR3 in DNA: TGTGCCAGCAGACTCCGGGACAGCACCTATGGCTACACCTTC.

V is TRBV25-1 and J is TRBJ1-2, with D unresolved. V was trimmed by 2 bases and J by 3 bases, leaving 10 bases between them. The CDR3 sequence is 14 residues long. Germline CDR1 reads MGHDK; CDR2 reads SYGVNS. The CDR3 reads CASSEGREYYGYTF. The CDR3 bases are TGTGCCAGCAGTGAAGGACGGGAGTACTATGGCTACACCTTC.